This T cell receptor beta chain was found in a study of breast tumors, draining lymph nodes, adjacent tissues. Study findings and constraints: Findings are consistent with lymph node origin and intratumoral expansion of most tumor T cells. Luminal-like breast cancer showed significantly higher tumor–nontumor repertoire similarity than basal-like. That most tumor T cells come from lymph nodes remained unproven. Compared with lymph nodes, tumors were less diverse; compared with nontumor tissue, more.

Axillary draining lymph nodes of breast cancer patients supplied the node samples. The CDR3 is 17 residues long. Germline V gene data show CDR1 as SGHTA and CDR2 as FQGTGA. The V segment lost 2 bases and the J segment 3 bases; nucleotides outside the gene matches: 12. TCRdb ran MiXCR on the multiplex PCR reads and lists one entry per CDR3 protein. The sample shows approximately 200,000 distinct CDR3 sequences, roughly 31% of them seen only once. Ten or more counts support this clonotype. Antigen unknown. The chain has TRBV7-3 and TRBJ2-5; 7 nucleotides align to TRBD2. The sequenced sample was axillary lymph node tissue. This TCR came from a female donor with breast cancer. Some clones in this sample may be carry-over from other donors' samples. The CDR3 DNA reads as TGTGCCAGCAGCTTAGTGGGGGGGGGACTCGCCAAAGAGACCCAGTACTTC. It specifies CASSLVGGGLAKETQYF.